Following are 19 T cell receptor beta chains from one sample sequenced in a study of identifying expanded T cells in peripheral blood. Some clones are missing from TCRdb's copy, which holds only in-frame ones; the method was immunoSEQ multiplex PCR. The sample yields around 85,000 clones, more than 75% seen once. The sequenced sample consisted of blood. These receptors came from a person aged 18 to 70 in good health.

The chain has TRBV7-9 and TRBJ1-5; TRBD1 might be the D (6 bases). Trimming left V 3 bases short and J 0 bases short, with 15 bases between. The germline CDR1 and CDR2 sequences are SEHNR and FQNEAQ (reference sequence). This CDR3 contains 17 residues. CDR3 amino acids: CASSLSTGVLSNQPQHF. CDR3 bases: TGTGCCAGCAGCTTGTCGACAGGCGTACTTAGCAATCAGCCCCAGCATTTT.

V gene TRBV10-2 combines with J gene TRBJ2-2; 9 bases are shared with TRBD2. Germline V CDR1 and CDR2: WSHSY, SAAADI. This CDR3 is built from 14 residues. V gave up 10 bases and J gave up 0 bases; unmatched junction bases: 3. The CDR3 region is CATGLASNTGELFF. CDR3 DNA: TGCGCCACAGGACTAGCGTCGAACACCGGGGAGCTGTTTTTT.

V is TRBV5-6 and J is TRBJ2-3; D is ambiguous. This CDR3 contains 14 residues. CDR1 SGHDT and CDR2 YYEEEE come from the germline V gene. V dropped 2 bases and J dropped 9 bases, with 16 bases sitting between them. This CDR3 is CASSLDMVDDTQYF. For the CDR3, the DNA is TGTGCCAGCAGCTTAGACATGGTCGATGACACGCAGTATTTT.

The sample holds a few counts of this clone. The J gene is TRBJ1-5, the V gene TRBV27; TRBD1 matches at 9 bases. J lost 9 bases, V lost 3 bases, and 12 bases had no gene match. This CDR3 has 16 amino acids. CDR1 MNHEY and CDR2 SMNVEV come from the germline V gene (reference sequence). CDR3: CASSFLTGGGLRPQHF. CDR3 DNA: TGTGCCAGCAGTTTTCTGACAGGGGGGGGTCTTCGGCCCCAGCATTTT.

V is TRBV7-9 and J is TRBJ2-5; TRBD2 might be the D (6 bases). The CDR3 loop spans 15 amino acids. Trimming removed 5 bases at V and 2 bases at J, with 15 bases between. Germline-derived CDR1 and CDR2 are SEHNR and FQNEAQ (reference sequence). This chain's CDR3 is CASSPTWGEQETQYF. CDR3 nucleotide sequence: TGTGCCAGCAGCCCTACCTGGGGGGAGCAAGAGACCCAGTACTTC.

This clone was detected once. The chain combines TRBV6-5 with TRBJ1-1; a weak D match, TRBD1 (5 bases). Trimming stripped 6 bases from V and 6 bases from J, with 17 bases between. The CDR3 is made up of 14 amino acids. Germline V lookup: CDR1 MNHEY, CDR2 SVGAGI. The CDR3: CASSPGSGPPEAFF. In DNA, the CDR3 is TGTGCCAGCAGCCCCGGTTCAGGGCCCCCTGAAGCTTTCTTT.

V usage is TRBV5-4 and J usage is TRBJ2-3; possible D gene TRBD1, 5 bases. Trimming removed 0 bases from V and 3 bases from J, with 5 bases in between. The germline V gene has CDR1 SGHNT and CDR2 YYREEE (reference sequence). This CDR3 is 13 amino acids long. The chain's CDR3 is CASSLGQTDTQYF. DNA of the CDR3: TGTGCCAGCAGCTTGGGACAGACAGATACGCAGTATTTT.

V and J are TRBV7-9 and TRBJ2-5; D not certain. The CDR3 contains 13 residues. Looked up from germline, CDR1 is SEHNR and CDR2 is FQNEAQ (reference sequence). V was trimmed by 2 bases and J by 5 bases, leaving 9 bases between them. CDR3 DNA sequence: TGTGCCAGCAGCTTATTCCTTCAGGAGACCCAGTACTTC. Translation: CASSLFLQETQYF.

The chain couples TRBV11-2 to TRBJ1-3, with D maybe TRBD1 (5 bases). V lost 4 bases, J lost 2 bases, and 15 bases lay in between. CDR3 length: 16 amino acids. Germline V lookup: CDR1 SGHAT, CDR2 FQNNGV. The CDR3 loop reads CASSSLQGPTGNTIYF. The CDR3 DNA follows: TGTGCCAGCAGCTCCCTCCAGGGTCCGACTGGAAACACCATATATTTT.

This clone has a handful of counts. This rearrangement joins TRBV7-6 to TRBJ1-5; D unresolved. V gave up 5 bases and J gave up 5 bases, with 10 bases separating them. Germline loops: CDR1 SGHVS, CDR2 FNYEAQ. This CDR3 spans 13 amino acids. CDR3 coding DNA: TGTGCCAGCAGCCGAGGTCCCCATCAGCCCCAGCATTTT. Translated, it gives CASSRGPHQPQHF.

V gene TRBV19 combines with J gene TRBJ1-1; the D gene is possibly TRBD1 (5 bases). The CDR3 length is 15 residues. The V gene lost 6 bases and the J gene lost 4 bases, with 18 bases spanning the gap. Germline V lookup: CDR1 LNHDA, CDR2 SQIVND (reference sequence). The CDR3 reads CASSPLTGRITEAFF. The DNA of the CDR3 is TGTGCCAGTAGCCCCCTAACGGGGCGAATCACTGAAGCTTTCTTT.

The chain combines TRBV4-3 with TRBJ2-7, with D perhaps matching TRBD1 (6 bases). Germline V gives CDR1 LGHNA, CDR2 YSLEER. The CDR3 consists of 16 residues. Deletions cut 0 bases from V and 2 bases from J, with 14 bases between. The CDR3 sequence is CASSQDPRDTAYEQYF. In DNA, the CDR3 is TGCGCCAGCAGCCAAGATCCCCGGGACACCGCCTACGAGCAGTACTTC.

The chain uses TRBV29-1 and TRBJ2-5, with TRBD2 as a possible D gene (5 bases). The CDR3 sequence is 15 residues long. V lost 4 bases, J lost 5 bases, and 20 bases lay in between. Per the germline V gene, CDR1 is SQVTM and CDR2 is ANQGSEA. The CDR3 nucleotides are TGCAGCGTTGCGCCCTCCACGGGGATTTGGGAGACCCAGTACTTC. Translating it yields CSVAPSTGIWETQYF.

The rearrangement joins TRBV29-1 to TRBJ1-2, with 9 bases aligning to TRBD1. The CDR3 runs to 12 residues. With V trimmed by 8 bases and J by 2 bases, 3 bases remained unmatched. The germline CDR1 and CDR2 sequences are SQVTM and ANQGSEA. CDR3 sequence: CSSGTGNYGYTF. CDR3 sequence (DNA): TGCAGCTCCGGGACAGGGAACTATGGCTACACCTTC. The complete variable domain, with remaining parts taken from reference TRBV29-1 and TRBJ1-2, reads SAVISQKPSRDICQRGTSLTIQCQVDSQVTMMFWYRQQPGQSLTLIATANQGSEATYESGFVIDKFPISRPNLTFSTLTVSNMSPEDSSIYLCSSGTGNYGYTFGSGTRLTVV.

The chain has TRBV6-6 and TRBJ1-4; D call uncertain. V was trimmed by 6 bases and J by 7 bases, leaving 3 bases between them. CDR3 size: 10 residues. In germline, CDR1 is MNHNY, CDR2 SVGAGI (reference sequence). CDR3 in DNA: TGTGCCAGCAGGCTTGAAAAACTGTTTTTT. This translates into CASRLEKLFF.

The chain recombines TRBV6-5 with TRBJ1-4; D unresolved. Germline V gives CDR1 MNHEY, CDR2 SVGAGI. The V end lost 8 bases, the J end lost 8 bases, and 15 bases lay between the germline ends. This CDR3 has 13 amino acids. CDR3 sequence reads: CASQRTSEEKLFF. In DNA form, the CDR3 reads TGTGCCAGCCAACGCACGTCTGAGGAAAAACTGTTTTTT.

V gene TRBV20-1 combines with J gene TRBJ2-7; the D gene is possibly TRBD1 (7 bases). The germline V gene encodes CDR1 DFQATT and CDR2 SNEGSKA (reference sequence). The CDR3 has 11 amino acids. The V end was cut by 7 bases, the J end by 5 bases, with 12 bases between. Here the CDR3 DNA reads TGCAGTGGACAGGGACTGCACGAGCAGTACTTC. It encodes CSGQGLHEQYF.

The J gene is TRBJ1-4, the V gene TRBV28; 7 nucleotides match TRBD1. Germline V lookup: CDR1 MDHEN, CDR2 SYDVKM. The CDR3 spans 16 residues. Unmatched junction bases numbered 14, after V lost 5 bases and J lost 8 bases. The CDR3 nucleotides read TGTGCCAGCAGTCCGGCCATTGACAGGGACGGAGAAAAACTGTTTTTT. This encodes CASSPAIDRDGEKLFF.

The chain combines TRBV10-2 with TRBJ1-2; TRBD1 agrees at 8 bases. Germline CDR1 reads WSHSY; CDR2 reads SAAADI. The CDR3 has 15 amino acids. V trimming: 3 bases; J trimming: 5 bases; junction bases outside the gene matches: 8. The CDR3 protein is CASSEVGQGAYGYTF. The DNA of the CDR3 is TGCGCCAGCAGTGAAGTAGGGCAGGGGGCGTATGGCTACACCTTC.